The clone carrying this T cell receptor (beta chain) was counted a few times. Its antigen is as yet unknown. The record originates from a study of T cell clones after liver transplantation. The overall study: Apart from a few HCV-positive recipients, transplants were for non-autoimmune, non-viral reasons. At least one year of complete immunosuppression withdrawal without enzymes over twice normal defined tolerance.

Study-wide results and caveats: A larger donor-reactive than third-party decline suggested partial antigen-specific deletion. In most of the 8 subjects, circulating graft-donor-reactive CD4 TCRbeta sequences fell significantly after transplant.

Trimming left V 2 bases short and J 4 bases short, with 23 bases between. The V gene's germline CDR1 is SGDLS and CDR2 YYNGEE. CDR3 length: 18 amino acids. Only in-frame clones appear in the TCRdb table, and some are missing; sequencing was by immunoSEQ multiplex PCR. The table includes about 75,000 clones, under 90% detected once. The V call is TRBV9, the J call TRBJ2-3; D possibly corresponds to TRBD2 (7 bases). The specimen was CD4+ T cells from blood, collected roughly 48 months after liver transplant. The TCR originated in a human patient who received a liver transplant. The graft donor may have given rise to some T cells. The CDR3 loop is CASSVPRRGRSNADTQYF. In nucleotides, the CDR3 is TGTGCCAGCAGCGTCCCCAGGCGGGGGCGTTCTAACGCAGATACGCAGTATTTT. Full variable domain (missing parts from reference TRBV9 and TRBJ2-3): DSGVTQTPKHLITATGQRVTLRCSPRSGDLSVYWYQQSLDQGLQFLIQYYNGEERAKGNILERFSAQQFPDLHSELNLSSLELGDSALYFCASSVPRRGRSNADTQYFGPGTRLTVL.